This paragraph reports one TCR beta chain. Other DNA sequences from this sample encode an identical CDR3 as well. The data derive from a study of blood T cell repertoires in COVID-19. Study as a whole: Samples representing acute and convalescent COVID-19 were sourced from the United States, Italy and Spain.

As processed by the authors: Amplifying reference gene primers gave estimates of nucleated cell counts. Profiled with immunoSEQ multiplex PCR; TCRdb holds only in-frame clones, not every one. Clone size and V and J calls were adopted from that table, with D and trimming inferred from the DNA. The profile shows approximately 210,000 clones, around 86% of them singletons. Germline V gene data show CDR1 as SGHRS and CDR2 as YFSETQ. The V gene end was trimmed by 4 bases and the J gene end by 2 bases; junction bases not matched to a gene: 2. The CDR3 spans 14 residues. The specimen was peripheral blood. The TCR originated in a man aged 25-40 years who had recovered from COVID-19. The chain combines TRBV5-1 with TRBJ1-2; 10 bases fit TRBD1. CDR3 DNA sequence: TGCGCCAGCAGCCCGGGACAGGGGAACTATGGCTACACCTTC. Protein product: CASSPGQGNYGYTF.